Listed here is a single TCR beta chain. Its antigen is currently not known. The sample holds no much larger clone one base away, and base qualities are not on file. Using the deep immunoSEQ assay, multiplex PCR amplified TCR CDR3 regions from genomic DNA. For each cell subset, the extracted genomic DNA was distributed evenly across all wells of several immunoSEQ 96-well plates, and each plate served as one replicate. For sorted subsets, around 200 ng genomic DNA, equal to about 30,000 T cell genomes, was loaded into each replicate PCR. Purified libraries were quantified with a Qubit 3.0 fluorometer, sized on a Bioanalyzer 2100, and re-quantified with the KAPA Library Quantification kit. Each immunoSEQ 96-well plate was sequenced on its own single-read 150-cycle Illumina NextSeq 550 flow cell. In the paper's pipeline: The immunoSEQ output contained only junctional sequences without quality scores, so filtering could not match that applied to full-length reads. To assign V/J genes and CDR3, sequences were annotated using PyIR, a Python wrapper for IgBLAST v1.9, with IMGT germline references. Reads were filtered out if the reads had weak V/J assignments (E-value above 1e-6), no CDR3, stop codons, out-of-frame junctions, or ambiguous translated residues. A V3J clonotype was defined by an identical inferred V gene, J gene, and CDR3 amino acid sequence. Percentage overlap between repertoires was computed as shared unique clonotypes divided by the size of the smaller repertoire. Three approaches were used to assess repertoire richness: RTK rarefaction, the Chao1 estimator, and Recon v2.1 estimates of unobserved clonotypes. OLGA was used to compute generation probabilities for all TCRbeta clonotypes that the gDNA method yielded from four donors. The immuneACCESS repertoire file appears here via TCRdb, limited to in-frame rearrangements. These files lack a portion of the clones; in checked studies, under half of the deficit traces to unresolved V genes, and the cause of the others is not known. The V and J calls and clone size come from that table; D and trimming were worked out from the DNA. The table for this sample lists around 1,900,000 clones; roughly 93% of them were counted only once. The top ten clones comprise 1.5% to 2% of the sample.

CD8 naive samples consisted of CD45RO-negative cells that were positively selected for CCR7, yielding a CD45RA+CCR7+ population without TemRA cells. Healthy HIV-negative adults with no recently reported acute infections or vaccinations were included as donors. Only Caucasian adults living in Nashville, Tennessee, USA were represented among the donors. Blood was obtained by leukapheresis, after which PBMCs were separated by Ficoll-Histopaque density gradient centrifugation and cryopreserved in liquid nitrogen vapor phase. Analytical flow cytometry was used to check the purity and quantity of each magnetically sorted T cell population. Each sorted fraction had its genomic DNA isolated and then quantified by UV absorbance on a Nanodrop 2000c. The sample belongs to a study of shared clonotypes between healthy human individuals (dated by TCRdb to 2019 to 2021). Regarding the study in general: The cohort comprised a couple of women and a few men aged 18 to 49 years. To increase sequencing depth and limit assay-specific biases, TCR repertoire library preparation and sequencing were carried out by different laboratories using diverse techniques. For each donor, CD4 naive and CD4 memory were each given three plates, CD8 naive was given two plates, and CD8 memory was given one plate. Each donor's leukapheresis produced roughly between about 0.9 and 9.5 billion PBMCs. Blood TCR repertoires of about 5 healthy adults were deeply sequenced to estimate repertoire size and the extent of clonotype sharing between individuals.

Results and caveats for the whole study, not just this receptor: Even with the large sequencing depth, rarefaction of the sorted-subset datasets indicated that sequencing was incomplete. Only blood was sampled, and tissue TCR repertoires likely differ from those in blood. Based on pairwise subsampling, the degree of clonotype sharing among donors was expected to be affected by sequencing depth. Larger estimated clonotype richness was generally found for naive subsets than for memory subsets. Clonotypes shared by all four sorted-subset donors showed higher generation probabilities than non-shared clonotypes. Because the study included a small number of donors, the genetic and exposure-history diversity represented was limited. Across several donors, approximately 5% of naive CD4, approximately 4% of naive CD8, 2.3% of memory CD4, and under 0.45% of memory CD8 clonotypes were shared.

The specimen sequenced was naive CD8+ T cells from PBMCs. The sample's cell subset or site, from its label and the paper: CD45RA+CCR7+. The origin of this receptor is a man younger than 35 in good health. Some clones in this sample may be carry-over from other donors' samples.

At the DNA level, the sequence is TGTGCCAGCAGTCCCTGGGGATTATCCTACGAGCAGTACTTC. The resulting protein is CASSPWGLSYEQYF. The sequence joins TRBV28 to TRBJ2-7; there is no confident call for the D gene. The junction carries 12 bases between V and J, which are trimmed by 5 bases and 1 base respectively. The CDR3 has 14 amino acids, counting the end cysteine and phenylalanine. Kept here is only the CDR3 DNA, which spans 42 bases and is read in frame from base 1. The germline V gene gives CDR1 as MDHEN and CDR2 as SYDVKM.